The 30 T cell receptor beta chains below were found in one sample sequenced in a study of blood T cell repertoires in COVID-19. Sequencing used immunoSEQ multiplex PCR; TCRdb keeps in-frame clones, though not all of them. The sample holds roughly 290,000 clones, roughly 89% seen once. Material: PBMCs or T cells enriched from blood (not recorded which). These receptors were obtained from a woman in her forties who had recovered from COVID-19.

The CDR3 spells CASSWESTVNTEAFF. CDR3 DNA: TGTGCCAGCAGTTGGGAATCGACAGTGAACACTGAAGCTTTCTTT. The chain links TRBV6-6 to TRBJ1-1, with D maybe TRBD1 (5 bases). Trimming removed 4 bases from V and 0 bases from J, with 12 bases in between. CDR1 MNHNY and CDR2 SVGAGI come from the germline V gene (reference sequence). This CDR3 is built from 15 residues.

This sequence joins TRBV9 and TRBJ1-2; D may be TRBD1 (6 bases). Germline assignment: CDR1 SGDLS and CDR2 YYNGEE. The V end lost 3 bases, the J end lost 7 bases, and 13 bases lay between the germline ends. This CDR3 region has 13 residues. The CDR3 spells CASSAGDSGGYTF. DNA of the CDR3: TGTGCCAGCAGCGCAGGGGATTCTGGTGGCTACACCTTC.

The gene calls are TRBV6-6 and TRBJ2-2; 11 positions agree with TRBD2. With 4 bases clipped from V and 6 bases from J, the junction kept 1 base outside the gene matches. The CDR3 extends over 14 amino acids. The germline V gene encodes CDR1 MNHNY and CDR2 SVGAGI (reference sequence). The CDR3 loop reads CASSSGLAAGELFF. CDR3 nucleotides: TGTGCCAGCAGTTCGGGACTAGCGGCCGGGGAGCTGTTTTTT.

The V call is TRBV19, the J call TRBJ1-5; possible D gene TRBD1, 5 bases. The ends were cut back, 9 bases at V and 7 bases at J, with 28 bases in the middle. Germline V CDR1 and CDR2: LNHDA, SQIVND (reference sequence). The CDR3 has 17 amino acids. The CDR3 reads CASKWGGAGPRIQPQHF. In DNA, the CDR3 is TGTGCCAGCAAATGGGGTGGGGCGGGGCCGCGCATACAGCCCCAGCATTTT.

The chain has TRBV4-1 and TRBJ1-6; D is unclear. The CDR3 totals 14 residues. V was pared by 4 bases and J by 7 bases, with 11 bases between. Germline lookup yields CDR1 MGHRA and CDR2 YSYEKL. In DNA, the CDR3 is TGCGCCAGCAGCCCCCGGGCGGGGAATTCACCCCTCCACTTT. Translation gives CASSPRAGNSPLHF.

The chain couples TRBV27 to TRBJ2-3; TRBD2 matches 8 bases. The CDR3 extends over 17 amino acids. CDR1 is MNHEY and CDR2 is SMNVEV in the germline V gene (reference sequence). V shed 4 bases and J 4 bases; nucleotides not matched to a gene: 13. CDR3 protein: CASSSIPLAGRPDTQYF. The CDR3 nucleotides are TGTGCCAGCAGTTCGATACCCCTAGCGGGTAGGCCAGATACGCAGTATTTT.

The chain carries TRBV5-5 and TRBJ1-6, with D possibly being TRBD1 (6 bases). From germline, CDR1 is SGHKS and CDR2 YYEKEE (reference sequence). This CDR3 region has 16 residues. V was shortened by 0 bases and J by 10 bases, with 17 bases between the two germline ends. In DNA form, the CDR3 reads TGTGCCAGCAGCTTGGTCGAGGGGGTGATAAACTCACCCCTCCACTTT. Protein product: CASSLVEGVINSPLHF.

V usage is TRBV19 and J usage is TRBJ1-2, with 8 bases aligning to TRBD1. Germline V gives CDR1 LNHDA, CDR2 SQIVND (reference sequence). The trim removed 5 bases at V and 4 bases at J, leaving 9 bases unmatched. The CDR3 contains 15 residues. CDR3 loop: CASSFRTGRAYGYTF. CDR3 bases: TGTGCCAGTAGTTTCCGGACAGGGAGGGCCTATGGCTACACCTTC.

The rearrangement uses TRBV2 and TRBJ1-2; TRBD1 agrees at 7 bases. V dropped 4 bases and J dropped 8; count of bases not matched to a gene: 10. This CDR3 comprises 14 residues. The germline gives CDR1 SNHLY, CDR2 FYNNEI. For the CDR3, the DNA is TGTGCCAGCAGTGGGGGACAACAGGGGCGAGGCTACACCTTC. This translates into CASSGGQQGRGYTF. Based on the CDR3 plus reference TRBV2 and TRBJ1-2, the full variable domain is EPEVTQTPSHQVTQMGQEVILRCVPISNHLYFYWYRQILGQKVEFLVSFYNNEISEKSEIFDDQFSVERPDGSNFTLKIRSTKLEDSAMYFCASSGGQQGRGYTFGSGTRLTVV.

The gene calls are TRBV18 and TRBJ1-4; 7 nucleotides align to TRBD1. The CDR3 has 15 amino acids. Germline CDR1 is KGHSH and CDR2 is LQKENI. V trimming: 5 bases; J trimming: 4 bases; junction bases outside the gene matches: 7. In nucleotides, the CDR3 is TGTGCCAGCTCAAGGGGACAGCCCGATAATGAAAAACTGTTTTTT. Protein product: CASSRGQPDNEKLFF.

The rearrangement uses TRBV4-1 and TRBJ1-6, with a tentative D call TRBD1 (6 bases). The CDR3 covers 15 residues. Between the trimmed V and J ends, which lost 4 bases and 7 bases, there was a span of 14 bases. Per germline, CDR1 MGHRA and CDR2 YSYEKL. CDR3 amino acids: CASSRQALNNSPLHF. CDR3 nucleotides: TGCGCCAGCAGCCGACAGGCCCTTAACAATTCACCCCTCCACTTT.

The chain recombines TRBV9 with TRBJ1-5; D perhaps matches TRBD1 (6 bases). CDR1 SGDLS and CDR2 YYNGEE come from the germline V gene. The CDR3 length is 14 residues. V lost 3 bases and J lost 7, with 14 bases in between. The CDR3 region has the DNA TGTGCCAGCAGCGGAAATACAGGGAAGCAGCCCCAGCATTTT. This sequence encodes CASSGNTGKQPQHF.

This rearrangement joins TRBV19 to TRBJ1-5; no clear D gene. V was pared by 4 bases and J by 5 bases, with 12 bases between. Germline CDR1 LNHDA, CDR2 SQIVND (reference sequence). CDR3 length equals 14 residues. The CDR3 spells CASSTVRLHQPQHF. The CDR3 DNA follows: TGTGCCAGTAGTACCGTGAGGTTGCATCAGCCCCAGCATTTT. Combining the CDR3 with reference TRBV19 and TRBJ1-5 gives the whole variable domain DGGITQSPKYLFRKEGQNVTLSCEQNLNHDAMYWYRQDPGQGLRLIYYSQIVNDFQKGDIAEGYSVSREKKESFPLTVTSAQKNPTAFYLCASSTVRLHQPQHFGDGTRLSIL.

This clone was detected only once. This sequence joins TRBV19 and TRBJ1-1; D is unclear. The CDR3 spans 14 residues. With 0 bases removed from V and 7 bases from J, the gap between germline ends came to 12 bases. Germline CDR1 reads LNHDA; CDR2 reads SQIVND (reference sequence). CDR3 region: CASSIDQATGEAFF. Written as DNA, the CDR3 is TGTGCCAGTAGTATAGATCAGGCAACCGGTGAAGCTTTCTTT.

V and J are TRBV29-1 and TRBJ1-1; the D gene is possibly TRBD1 (5 bases). V lost 7 bases and J 4 bases, leaving 13 bases between the germline ends. Germline CDR1 is SQVTM and CDR2 is ANQGSEA. The CDR3 runs 12 residues. The CDR3 spells CSAAGGSTEAFF. CDR3 in DNA: TGCAGCGCGGCGGGGGGTAGCACTGAAGCTTTCTTT.

V gene TRBV5-1 combines with J gene TRBJ1-6; TRBD1 matches 10 bases. This CDR3 is built from 14 residues. Trimming cost V 4 bases and J 6 bases; bases outside gene matches: 1. CDR1 is SGHRS and CDR2 is YFSETQ in the germline V gene. CDR3 residues: CASSRQGANSPLHF. CDR3 DNA sequence: TGCGCCAGCAGCAGACAGGGGGCTAATTCACCCCTCCACTTT.

The chain carries TRBV30 and TRBJ2-2; D not certain. The V gene's germline CDR1 is GTSNPN and CDR2 SVGIG (reference sequence). V was trimmed by 4 bases and J by 0 bases, leaving 9 bases between them. The CDR3 runs 14 residues. In DNA form, the CDR3 reads TGTGCCTGGAAGCGCGTATCGAACACCGGGGAGCTGTTTTTT. This sequence encodes CAWKRVSNTGELFF.

V usage is TRBV9 and J usage is TRBJ1-2, with 8 bases fitting TRBD1. Germline V gives CDR1 SGDLS, CDR2 YYNGEE. Losses at the gene ends were 0 bases for V and 3 bases for J; bases not matched to a gene: 7. CDR3 size: 16 residues. The DNA of the CDR3 is TGTGCCAGCAGCGTAGGGCGAGGGGGACAGGACTATGGCTACACCTTC. Its protein product is CASSVGRGGQDYGYTF.

This chain connects TRBV7-9 to TRBJ1-1; 7 nucleotides match TRBD1. J was trimmed by 5 bases and V by 5 bases; bases with no gene match: 11. The CDR3 covers 15 residues. Germline CDR1 SEHNR, CDR2 FQNEAQ (reference sequence). Here the CDR3 reads CASSRRQGGSTEAFF. DNA for the CDR3: TGTGCCAGCAGCAGACGACAGGGTGGAAGTACTGAAGCTTTCTTT.

The chain employs TRBV11-2 and TRBJ1-2; D not certain. Germline assignment: CDR1 SGHAT and CDR2 FQNNGV. The CDR3 length is 14 residues. Trimming left V 0 bases short and J 0 bases short, with 5 bases between. CDR3 amino acids: CASSLDRSNYGYTF. As DNA, the CDR3 is TGTGCCAGCAGCTTAGACAGATCTAACTATGGCTACACCTTC.

Here the CDR3 reads CASSSVTDTQYF. The CDR3 DNA reads TGTGCCAGCAGCTCCGTCACAGATACGCAGTATTTT. The V call is TRBV5-4, the J call TRBJ2-3; D ambiguous. The CDR3 spans 12 residues. The germline V and J ends were trimmed by 3 bases and 2 bases, with 4 bases remaining between them. Looked up from germline, CDR1 is SGHNT and CDR2 is YYREEE (reference sequence).

The genes are TRBV5-8 and TRBJ1-2, with D perhaps TRBD1 (6 bases). Deletions cut 5 bases from V and 8 bases from J, with 28 bases between. This CDR3 has 17 residues. The germline V gene encodes CDR1 SGHTS and CDR2 YDEGEE. CDR3 coding DNA: TGTGCCAGCAGTCCCCCGACGTTGGGGGCGCGTCCGGGAGGCTACACCTTC. Translated: CASSPPTLGARPGGYTF.

This clone was found once. The V and J genes are TRBV7-9 and TRBJ1-5; D is ambiguous. Germline V CDR1 and CDR2: SEHNR, FQNEAQ (reference sequence). The CDR3 sequence is 13 residues long. Trimming removed 1 base from V and 9 bases from J, with 10 bases in between. CDR3 nucleotide sequence: TGTGCCAGCAGCTTAGGGGCGCTGGGGCCCCAGCATTTT. Its translation: CASSLGALGPQHF.

The genes are TRBV5-1 and TRBJ1-5, with D possibly matching TRBD1 (5 bases). Germline V CDR1 and CDR2: SGHRS, YFSETQ. Trimming cost V 4 bases and J 3 bases, with 8 bases left between them. CDR3 length: 13 residues. The CDR3 DNA sequence: TGCGCCAGCAGCCAGGACACCAATCAGCCCCAGCATTTT. Its translation is CASSQDTNQPQHF.

J is TRBJ1-2 and V is TRBV5-4; possibly TRBD1 for D (6 bases). There are 13 residues in the CDR3. V was clipped by 4 bases and J by 5 bases, with 12 bases between them. The germline V gene encodes CDR1 SGHNT and CDR2 YYREEE (reference sequence). For the CDR3, the DNA is TGTGCCAGCAGCGGGGACACCTCTTATGGCTACACCTTC. This gives the protein CASSGDTSYGYTF.

V and J are TRBV7-2 and TRBJ1-1; D possibly corresponds to TRBD1 (6 bases). The length of the CDR3 is 14 residues. V was shortened by 1 base and J by 2 bases, with 8 bases between the two germline ends. Germline V CDR1 and CDR2: SGHTA, FQGNSA. The CDR3 region has the DNA TGTGCCAGCAGCTTAGGAGGGGGAAACACTGAAGCTTTCTTT. This codes for CASSLGGGNTEAFF.

This clone has a handful of counts. This chain links TRBV2 with TRBJ1-2; 8 nucleotides agree with TRBD1. This CDR3 has 13 amino acids. V dropped 9 bases and J dropped 2; count of bases not matched to a gene: 5. CDR1 is SNHLY and CDR2 is FYNNEI in the germline V gene. In DNA form, the CDR3 reads TGTGCCAGGACCCGGACAGGGAACTATGGCTACACCTTC. It encodes CARTRTGNYGYTF. Full variable domain (remainder filled in from reference TRBV2 and TRBJ1-2): EPEVTQTPSHQVTQMGQEVILRCVPISNHLYFYWYRQILGQKVEFLVSFYNNEISEKSEIFDDQFSVERPDGSNFTLKIRSTKLEDSAMYFCARTRTGNYGYTFGSGTRLTVV.

This clone came up once. The chain combines TRBV4-1 with TRBJ1-2; D may be TRBD1 (6 bases). The CDR3 loop spans 14 amino acids. Germline V gives CDR1 MGHRA, CDR2 YSYEKL. Trimming stripped 1 base from V and 7 bases from J, with 13 bases between. The CDR3 loop reads CASSQVLQGGGYTF. The CDR3 DNA reads TGCGCCAGCAGCCAAGTTCTACAGGGCGGTGGCTACACCTTC.

This chain links TRBV19 with TRBJ2-3, with TRBD1 as a possible D gene (5 bases). There are 15 residues in the CDR3. In germline, CDR1 is LNHDA, CDR2 SQIVND (reference sequence). Trimming removed 3 bases at V and 4 bases at J, with 14 bases between. CDR3 region: CASSIGPQGADTQYF. Written as DNA, the CDR3 is TGTGCCAGTAGTATTGGGCCCCAGGGCGCAGATACGCAGTATTTT.

The chain uses TRBV27 and TRBJ2-3; TRBD1 agrees at 7 bases. V dropped 2 bases and J dropped 2; count of bases not matched to a gene: 10. The CDR3 is 17 amino acids. Per the germline V gene, CDR1 is MNHEY and CDR2 is SMNVEV (reference sequence). The CDR3 sequence: CASSLGYGQEFTDTQYF. Here the CDR3 DNA reads TGTGCCAGCAGTTTAGGGTATGGACAGGAGTTCACAGATACGCAGTATTTT.